Presented here are 19 T cell receptor beta chains from one specimen sequenced in a study of cytomegalovirus exposure and HLA in healthy donors. 13 Jbeta primers and 60 Vbeta primers were used for the PCR. Some clones are missing from TCRdb's copy, which holds only in-frame ones; the method was immunoSEQ multiplex PCR. The table includes some 190,000 clones, around 79% detected once. Sequencing used PBMCs. The receptors originated from a woman between 18 and 29 years old in good health and CMV-seronegative.

V gene TRBV6-5 combines with J gene TRBJ2-6; D call uncertain. Trimming removed 8 bases at V and 4 bases at J, with 3 bases between. Germline CDR1 is MNHEY and CDR2 is SVGAGI. The CDR3 extends over 11 amino acids. The CDR3 sequence is CASLGANVLTF. The CDR3 bases are TGTGCCAGCCTGGGGGCCAACGTCCTGACTTTC.

The chain employs TRBV18 and TRBJ2-7; the match to TRBD2 covers 10 bases. Trimming cost V 4 bases and J 5 bases; bases outside gene matches: 11. Per germline, CDR1 KGHSH and CDR2 LQKENI. The CDR3 extends over 16 amino acids. The DNA of the CDR3 is TGTGCCAGCTCACGGACAAGTAGCGGGGGGTTACACGAGCAGTACTTC. Residues: CASSRTSSGGLHEQYF.

This chain joins TRBV29-1 and TRBJ2-6, with TRBD1 identical over 7 bases. The CDR3 contains 16 residues. Germline CDR1 is SQVTM and CDR2 is ANQGSEA. V was clipped by 4 bases and J by 0 bases; unmatched bases: 6. The CDR3 DNA reads TGCAGCGTTGCCGGGACAGCGATCTCTGGGGCCAACGTCCTGACTTTC. This translates into CSVAGTAISGANVLTF.

This sequence joins TRBV6-5 and TRBJ1-2, with D perhaps matching TRBD1 (6 bases). This CDR3 contains 13 residues. The ends were cut back, 6 bases at V and 5 bases at J, with 13 bases in the middle. Germline CDR1 is MNHEY and CDR2 is SVGAGI. As DNA, the CDR3 is TGTGCCAGCAGGGATCGGACAGCTTATGGCTACACCTTC. It translates to CASRDRTAYGYTF.

The J gene is TRBJ1-4, the V gene TRBV28, with no clear D. V was clipped by 5 bases and J by 8 bases, with 9 bases between them. Germline values: CDR1 MDHEN, CDR2 SYDVKM. CDR3 length: 12 amino acids. CDR3 nucleotide sequence: TGTGCCAGCAGTGCCGAGGAGGAAAAACTGTTTTTT. Amino acid sequence: CASSAEEEKLFF.

This clone was recorded only once. The rearrangement uses TRBV19 and TRBJ1-5; perhaps TRBD1 as D (5 bases). With 6 bases removed from V and 0 bases from J, the gap between germline ends came to 12 bases. The CDR3 totals 15 residues. CDR1 LNHDA and CDR2 SQIVND come from the germline V gene (reference sequence). Written as DNA, the CDR3 is TGTGCCAGTAGCAGGGACTTATATAGCAATCAGCCCCAGCATTTT. Protein sequence: CASSRDLYSNQPQHF. The variable domain in full, with the rest retrieved from reference TRBV19 and TRBJ1-5, is DGGITQSPKYLFRKEGQNVTLSCEQNLNHDAMYWYRQDPGQGLRLIYYSQIVNDFQKGDIAEGYSVSREKKESFPLTVTSAQKNPTAFYLCASSRDLYSNQPQHFGDGTRLSIL.

This rearrangement joins TRBV20-1 to TRBJ2-7, with D uncertain. The CDR3 is made up of 11 amino acids. Germline lookup yields CDR1 DFQATT and CDR2 SNEGSKA (reference sequence). Trimming took off 3 bases at V and 4 bases at J, with 7 bases between the two ends. CDR3 DNA sequence: TGCAGTGCTAGGCGCGAGTACGAGCAGTACTTC. Its protein product is CSARREYEQYF.

This chain joins TRBV6-6 and TRBJ2-3; 13 bases match TRBD2. V dropped 2 bases and J dropped 4; count of bases not matched to a gene: 3. The length of the CDR3 is 16 residues. The germline gives CDR1 MNHNY, CDR2 SVGAGI (reference sequence). The CDR3 here is CASSYRTSGGSDTQYF. Here the CDR3 DNA reads TGTGCCAGCAGTTACCGGACTAGCGGGGGATCAGATACGCAGTATTTT.

The gene calls are TRBV30 and TRBJ2-7; 9 nucleotides agree with TRBD2. With V trimmed by 5 bases and J by 1 base, 6 bases remained unmatched. Per germline, CDR1 GTSNPN and CDR2 SVGIG (reference sequence). There are 14 residues in the CDR3. The CDR3 nucleotides are TGTGCCTGGGATGGCGGGAGGGATTCCTACGAGCAGTACTTC. Its translation is CAWDGGRDSYEQYF.

The chain couples TRBV5-1 to TRBJ2-5; 7 nucleotides match TRBD2. The CDR3 runs to 14 residues. CDR1 is SGHRS and CDR2 is YFSETQ in the germline V gene. V shed 7 bases and J 4 bases; nucleotides not matched to a gene: 10. The CDR3 DNA follows: TGCGCCAGCGCTAGCGCGGGAGAGCTAGAGACCCAGTACTTC. As protein: CASASAGELETQYF.

Written as DNA, the CDR3 is TGCGCCAGCAGCCCGGTCGGGAGCGACAGGGGCGGTGAAAAACTGTTTTTT. Residues: CASSPVGSDRGGEKLFF. The rearrangement uses TRBV4-1 and TRBJ1-4; 8 positions match TRBD1. Germline CDR1 MGHRA, CDR2 YSYEKL. The CDR3 covers 17 residues. V dropped 4 bases and J dropped 7; count of bases not matched to a gene: 14.

The chain couples TRBV5-6 to TRBJ1-6; D not certain. V lost 3 bases, J lost 7 bases, and 14 bases lay in between. Germline lookup yields CDR1 SGHDT and CDR2 YYEEEE. This CDR3 region has 15 residues. The CDR3 sequence is CASSSFGLGNSPLHF. In nucleotides, the CDR3 is TGTGCCAGCAGCTCGTTTGGGCTTGGGAATTCACCCCTCCACTTT. The variable domain in full, completed from reference TRBV5-6 and TRBJ1-6, reads DAGVTQSPTHLIKTRGQQVTLRCSPKSGHDTVSWYQQALGQGPQFIFQYYEEEERQRGNFPDRFSGHQFPNYSSELNVNALLLGDSALYLCASSSFGLGNSPLHFGNGTRLTVT.

The chain has TRBV6-6 and TRBJ2-1; 7 bases map to TRBD1. The junction had 10 bases not matched to a gene; V was cut back by 5 bases and J by 6 bases. CDR1 MNHNY and CDR2 SVGAGI come from the germline V gene (reference sequence). This CDR3 is built from 15 residues. CDR3 nucleotide sequence: TGTGCCAGCAGTCACGATAGTTCAGGGGGCAATGAGCAGTTCTTC. It translates to CASSHDSSGGNEQFF.

The chain combines TRBV5-5 with TRBJ1-2; 7 nucleotides line up with TRBD1. V lost 0 bases, J lost 8 bases, and 4 bases stayed unmatched. This CDR3 region has 13 residues. The germline V gene encodes CDR1 SGHKS and CDR2 YYEKEE (reference sequence). CDR3 protein: CASSLEGAWGYTF. CDR3 coding DNA: TGTGCCAGCAGCTTGGAGGGGGCGTGGGGCTACACCTTC.

The chain has TRBV19 and TRBJ1-5, with D uncertain. The CDR3 extends over 15 amino acids. V was clipped by 6 bases and J by 4 bases, with 16 bases between them. Germline CDR1 LNHDA, CDR2 SQIVND (reference sequence). CDR3 residues: CASRVLGQRNQPQHF. The CDR3 DNA follows: TGTGCCAGTAGAGTCCTGGGCCAGAGAAATCAGCCCCAGCATTTT.

The J gene is TRBJ2-2, the V gene TRBV14; a possible D gene is TRBD2 (5 bases). V was trimmed by 1 base and J by 4 bases, leaving 19 bases between them. In germline, CDR1 is SGHDN, CDR2 FVKESK. CDR3 length: 18 amino acids. Written as DNA, the CDR3 is TGTGCCAGCAGCCAAGTGTCCATCGGGCAGCGGCTCACCGGGGAGCTGTTTTTT. This encodes CASSQVSIGQRLTGELFF.

The rearrangement links TRBV9 to TRBJ2-7, with 9 bases identical to TRBD1. The length of the CDR3 is 15 residues. The trim removed 4 bases at V and 5 bases at J, leaving 10 bases unmatched. Germline CDR1 reads SGDLS; CDR2 reads YYNGEE. DNA for the CDR3: TGTGCCAGCAGCCCGTCGGGACAGGGAGTCCACGAGCAGTACTTC. It specifies CASSPSGQGVHEQYF.

The chain links TRBV29-1 to TRBJ2-1; no definite D call. Germline CDR1 SQVTM, CDR2 ANQGSEA. The V end was cut by 4 bases, the J end by 0 bases, with 7 bases between. The CDR3 spans 13 residues. Written as DNA, the CDR3 is TGCAGCGTTGGAGAGGCCTCCTACAATGAGCAGTTCTTC. It encodes CSVGEASYNEQFF.

The rearrangement links TRBV10-1 to TRBJ2-3, with a tentative D call TRBD2 (6 bases). The CDR3 is 14 amino acids. Trimming cost V 5 bases and J 0 bases, with 9 bases left between them. Germline loops: CDR1 WNHNN, CDR2 SYGVQD (reference sequence). As DNA, the CDR3 is TGCGCCAGCAGTCTCGGGGGAAGCACAGATACGCAGTATTTT. Encoded protein: CASSLGGSTDTQYF.